This T cell receptor (beta chain) was obtained from a study of CD8+ T cells in alopecia areata. Alopecia areata patients gave lesional scalp punch biopsies and peripheral blood samples. Investigators sorted PBMCs to obtain both CD4+ and CD8+ T cells. The ends lost 1 base at V and 11 bases at J; junction bases unmatched: 7. CDR1 is SQVTM and CDR2 is ANQGSEA in the germline V gene. The CDR3 consists of 12 residues. Sequencing templates came from extracted RNA that was reverse transcribed into cDNA. Libraries were prepared by immunoSEQ multiplex PCR; TCRdb keeps only in-frame clonotypes and omits some of them. The data hold roughly 64,000 clones, with 44% observed a single time.

The sequencing input was NKG2D-low CD8+ T cells sorted from blood. V gene TRBV29-1 combines with J gene TRBJ2-5; 7 bases are a match to TRBD2. The origin of this receptor is a human donor with alopecia areata. In DNA form, the CDR3 reads TGCAGCGTTGAAGGACTGGGGGGGGAGCAGTACTTC. Its protein is CSVEGLGGEQYF.